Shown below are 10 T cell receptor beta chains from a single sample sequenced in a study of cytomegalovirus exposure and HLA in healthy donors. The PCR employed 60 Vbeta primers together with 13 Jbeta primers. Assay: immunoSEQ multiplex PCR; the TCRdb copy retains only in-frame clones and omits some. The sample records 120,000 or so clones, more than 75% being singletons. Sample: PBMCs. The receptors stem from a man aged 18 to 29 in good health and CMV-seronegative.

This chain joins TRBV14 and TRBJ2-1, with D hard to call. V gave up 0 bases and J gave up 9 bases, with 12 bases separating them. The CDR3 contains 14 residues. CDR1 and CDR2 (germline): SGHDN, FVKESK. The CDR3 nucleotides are TGTGCCAGCAGCCAAGATCTCGGTCAGGCTGAGCAGTTCTTC. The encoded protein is CASSQDLGQAEQFF.

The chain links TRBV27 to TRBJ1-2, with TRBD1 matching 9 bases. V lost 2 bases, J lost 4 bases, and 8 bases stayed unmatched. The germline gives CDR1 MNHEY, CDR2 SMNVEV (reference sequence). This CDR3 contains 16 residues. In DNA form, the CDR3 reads TGTGCCAGCAGTTTAACTCCTGGGACAGGGATCTATGGCTACACCTTC. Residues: CASSLTPGTGIYGYTF.

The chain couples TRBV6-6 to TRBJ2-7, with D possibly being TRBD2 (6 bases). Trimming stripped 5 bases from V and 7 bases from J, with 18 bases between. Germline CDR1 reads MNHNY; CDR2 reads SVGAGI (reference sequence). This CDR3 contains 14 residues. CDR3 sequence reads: CASSPWALAGEQYF. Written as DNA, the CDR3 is TGTGCCAGCAGTCCATGGGCCCTCGCGGGGGAGCAGTACTTC.

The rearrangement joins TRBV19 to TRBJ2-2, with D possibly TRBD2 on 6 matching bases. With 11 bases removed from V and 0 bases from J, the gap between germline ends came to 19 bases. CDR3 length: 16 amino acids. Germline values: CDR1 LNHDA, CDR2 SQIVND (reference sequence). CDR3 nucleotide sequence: TGTGCCTCTTACCGTTCGGGACTCACGAACACCGGGGAGCTGTTTTTT. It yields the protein CASYRSGLTNTGELFF.

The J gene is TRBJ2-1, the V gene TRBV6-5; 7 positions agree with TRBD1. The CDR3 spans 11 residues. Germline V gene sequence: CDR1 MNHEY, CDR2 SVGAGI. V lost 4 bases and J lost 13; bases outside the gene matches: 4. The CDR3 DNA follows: TGTGCCAGCAGTTCCCGGGACAGACAGTTCTTC. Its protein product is CASSSRDRQFF.

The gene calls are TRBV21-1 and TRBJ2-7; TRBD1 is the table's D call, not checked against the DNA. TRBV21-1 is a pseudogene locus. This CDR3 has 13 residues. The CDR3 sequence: CARRSRRSYEQYF. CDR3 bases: TGTGCCAGAAGAAGCAGGCGTTCCTACGAGCAGTACTTC.

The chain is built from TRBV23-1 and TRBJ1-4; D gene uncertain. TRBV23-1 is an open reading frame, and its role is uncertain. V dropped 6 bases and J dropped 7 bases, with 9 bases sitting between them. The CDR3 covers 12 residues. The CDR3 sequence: CASRSPVEKLFF. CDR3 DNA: TGCGCCAGCAGATCCCCGGTTGAAAAACTGTTTTTT.

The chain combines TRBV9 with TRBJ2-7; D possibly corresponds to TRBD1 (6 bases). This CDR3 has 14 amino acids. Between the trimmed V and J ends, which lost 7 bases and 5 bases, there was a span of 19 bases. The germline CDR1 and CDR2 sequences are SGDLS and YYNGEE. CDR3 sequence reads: CASDWGPFGNEQYF. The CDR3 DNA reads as TGTGCCAGCGACTGGGGGCCTTTCGGGAACGAGCAGTACTTC.

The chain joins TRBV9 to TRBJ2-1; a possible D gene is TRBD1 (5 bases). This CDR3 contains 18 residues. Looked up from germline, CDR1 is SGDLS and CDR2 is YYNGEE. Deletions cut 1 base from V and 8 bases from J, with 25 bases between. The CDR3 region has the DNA TGTGCCAGCAGCGTACTCCCGGACACGTCCCTTGGGGTGCATGAGCAGTTCTTC. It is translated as CASSVLPDTSLGVHEQFF.

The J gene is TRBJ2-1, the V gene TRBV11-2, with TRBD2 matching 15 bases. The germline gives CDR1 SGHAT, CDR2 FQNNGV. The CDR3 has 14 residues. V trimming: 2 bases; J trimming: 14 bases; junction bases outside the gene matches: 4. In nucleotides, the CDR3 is TGTGCCAGCAGCTTACGGACTAGCGGGGGGGCTGAGTTCTTC. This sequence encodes CASSLRTSGGAEFF.